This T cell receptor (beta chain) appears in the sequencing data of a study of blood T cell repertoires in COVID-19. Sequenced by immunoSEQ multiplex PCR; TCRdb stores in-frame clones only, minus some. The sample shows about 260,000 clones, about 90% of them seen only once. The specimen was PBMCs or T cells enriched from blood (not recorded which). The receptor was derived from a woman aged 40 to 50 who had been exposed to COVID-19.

For the CDR3, the DNA is TGTGCCAGCTCACCAAGCCAGGCGGGGGGCACTGAAGCTTTCTTT. Protein: CASSPSQAGGTEAFF. The chain carries TRBV18 and TRBJ1-1; a possible D gene is TRBD1 (5 bases). V lost 2 bases, J lost 4 bases, and 14 bases lay in between. CDR1 KGHSH and CDR2 LQKENI come from the germline V gene. The CDR3 length is 15 residues.